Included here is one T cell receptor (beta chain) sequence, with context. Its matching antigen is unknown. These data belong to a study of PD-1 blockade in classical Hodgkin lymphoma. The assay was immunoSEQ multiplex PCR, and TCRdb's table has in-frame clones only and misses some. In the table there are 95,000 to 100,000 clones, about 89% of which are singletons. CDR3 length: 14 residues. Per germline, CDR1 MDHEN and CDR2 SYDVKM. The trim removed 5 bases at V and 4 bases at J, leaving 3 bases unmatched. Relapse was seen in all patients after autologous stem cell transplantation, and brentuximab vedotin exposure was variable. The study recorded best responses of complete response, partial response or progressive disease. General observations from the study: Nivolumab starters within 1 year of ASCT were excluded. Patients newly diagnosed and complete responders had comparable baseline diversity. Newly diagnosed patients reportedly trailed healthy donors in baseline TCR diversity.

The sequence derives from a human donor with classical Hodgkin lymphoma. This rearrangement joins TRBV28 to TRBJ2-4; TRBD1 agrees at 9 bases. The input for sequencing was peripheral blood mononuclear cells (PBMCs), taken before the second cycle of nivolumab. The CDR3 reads CASSIGTGKNIQYF. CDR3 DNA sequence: TGTGCCAGCAGTATCGGGACAGGGAAAAACATTCAGTACTTC.